Each of the 10 T cell receptor beta chains below was sequenced from the same sample in a study of neurological immune-mediated disorders. MiXCR, run by TCRdb on the 5' RACE reads, gives a single entry per CDR3 protein. The sample lists about 74,000 distinct CDR3 sequences; 4% to 6% were seen once. The sample comprised PBMCs. The receptors derive from a man between 18 and 35 years old with multiple sclerosis.

This clonotype was counted many times. The rearrangement links TRBV9 to TRBJ2-2; D tentatively fits TRBD1 or TRBD2 (5 bases each). Trimming took off 6 bases at V and 0 bases at J, with 12 bases between the two ends. CDR1 SGDLS and CDR2 YYNGEE come from the germline V gene. The CDR3 is 15 amino acids. CDR3 residues: CASKPGTSNTGELFF. As DNA, the CDR3 is TGTGCCAGCAAGCCCGGGACCTCGAACACCGGGGAGCTGTTTTTT.

This clonotype was counted ten times or more. CDR3 sequence reads: CAISERTDLSWTEAFF. The DNA for the CDR3 is TGTGCCATCAGTGAGAGGACAGACCTGTCTTGGACTGAAGCTTTCTTT. The chain employs TRBV10-3 and TRBJ1-1, with a weak D call TRBD1 (6 bases). Germline CDR1 ENHRY, CDR2 SYGVKD. CDR3 size: 16 residues. Trimming took off 2 bases at V and 5 bases at J, with 18 bases between the two ends.

This clonotype was detected many times. This chain connects TRBV20-1 to TRBJ2-7, with 16 nucleotides matching TRBD2. CDR1 and CDR2 (germline): DFQATT, SNEGSKA (reference sequence). V was pared by 4 bases and J by 1 base, with 4 bases of the junction left unmatched. This CDR3 has 16 residues. CDR3 nucleotides: TGCAGTGCTAAAGGGACTAGCGGGAGGGAATCCTACGAGCAGTACTTC. Translation gives CSAKGTSGRESYEQYF.

About this clonotype: This clone may be a read error of a much larger clone one base away. The genes are TRBV20-1 and TRBJ2-7; either TRBD1 or TRBD2 may fit D (5 bases each). CDR3 length: 13 residues. Per germline, CDR1 DFQATT and CDR2 SNEGSKA (reference sequence). CDR3 in DNA: TGCAGTGCTTGGGACCGGAGCTCCTACGAGCGGTACTTC. Protein sequence: CSAWDRSSYERYF.

The genes are TRBV27 and TRBJ2-3; D uncertain. CDR3 size: 15 residues. The V end was cut by 5 bases, the J end by 5 bases, with 17 bases between. Germline-derived CDR1 and CDR2 are MNHEY and SMNVEV (reference sequence). The CDR3 loop reads CASSPPSRSRDTQYF. The CDR3 DNA follows: TGTGCCAGCAGTCCCCCCTCGAGGTCTAGAGATACGCAGTATTTT.

This clonotype was recorded at least ten times. V usage is TRBV27 and J usage is TRBJ2-1; maybe TRBD2 (5 bases). Germline V gene sequence: CDR1 MNHEY, CDR2 SMNVEV (reference sequence). The V end lost 6 bases, the J end lost 6 bases, and 15 bases lay between the germline ends. This CDR3 region has 14 residues. The CDR3 DNA reads TGTGCCAGCAGCCCCGGGATCGAAGGCAATGAGCAGTTCTTC. Translating it yields CASSPGIEGNEQFF.

In its sample, this clonotype was seen many times. The rearrangement uses TRBV5-1 and TRBJ1-3; D gene uncertain. The germline V gene has CDR1 SGHRS and CDR2 YFSETQ. V lost 2 bases and J 4 bases, leaving 10 bases between the germline ends. This CDR3 comprises 14 residues. The CDR3, as DNA: TGCGCCAGCAGCTTACAGTCGTACGGAAACACCATATATTTT. Its translation: CASSLQSYGNTIYF.

The sample holds many counts of this clonotype. CDR3 loop: CASSYSKDYGYTF. The CDR3 bases are TGTGCCAGCAGTTACTCGAAAGACTATGGCTACACCTTC. The chain joins TRBV6-6 to TRBJ1-2; the D is unclear. Trimming took off 0 bases at V and 3 bases at J, with 5 bases between the two ends. Germline V lookup: CDR1 MNHNY, CDR2 SVGAGI (reference sequence). The CDR3 is made up of 13 amino acids.

This clonotype appeared many times. CDR3 amino acids: CASSLVVLAGGPRFF. Written as DNA, the CDR3 is TGTGCCAGCAGCTTAGTAGTTCTAGCGGGGGGGCCACGGTTCTTC. The genes are TRBV7-2 and TRBJ2-1, with 12 bases fitting TRBD2. Germline CDR1 is SGHTA and CDR2 is FQGNSA. The CDR3 covers 15 residues. J lost 15 bases, V lost 1 base, and 10 bases had no gene match.

This clonotype came up many times. V usage is TRBV3-1 and J usage is TRBJ2-2; 9 bases are shared with TRBD2. Trimming cost V 1 base and J 3 bases; bases outside gene matches: 3. Per germline, CDR1 LGHDT and CDR2 YNNKEL (reference sequence). CDR3 length: 16 residues. CDR3 bases: TGTGCCAGCAGCCAAGTTCGCGGGGGGGACACCGGGGAGCTGTTTTTT. Protein: CASSQVRGGDTGELFF.